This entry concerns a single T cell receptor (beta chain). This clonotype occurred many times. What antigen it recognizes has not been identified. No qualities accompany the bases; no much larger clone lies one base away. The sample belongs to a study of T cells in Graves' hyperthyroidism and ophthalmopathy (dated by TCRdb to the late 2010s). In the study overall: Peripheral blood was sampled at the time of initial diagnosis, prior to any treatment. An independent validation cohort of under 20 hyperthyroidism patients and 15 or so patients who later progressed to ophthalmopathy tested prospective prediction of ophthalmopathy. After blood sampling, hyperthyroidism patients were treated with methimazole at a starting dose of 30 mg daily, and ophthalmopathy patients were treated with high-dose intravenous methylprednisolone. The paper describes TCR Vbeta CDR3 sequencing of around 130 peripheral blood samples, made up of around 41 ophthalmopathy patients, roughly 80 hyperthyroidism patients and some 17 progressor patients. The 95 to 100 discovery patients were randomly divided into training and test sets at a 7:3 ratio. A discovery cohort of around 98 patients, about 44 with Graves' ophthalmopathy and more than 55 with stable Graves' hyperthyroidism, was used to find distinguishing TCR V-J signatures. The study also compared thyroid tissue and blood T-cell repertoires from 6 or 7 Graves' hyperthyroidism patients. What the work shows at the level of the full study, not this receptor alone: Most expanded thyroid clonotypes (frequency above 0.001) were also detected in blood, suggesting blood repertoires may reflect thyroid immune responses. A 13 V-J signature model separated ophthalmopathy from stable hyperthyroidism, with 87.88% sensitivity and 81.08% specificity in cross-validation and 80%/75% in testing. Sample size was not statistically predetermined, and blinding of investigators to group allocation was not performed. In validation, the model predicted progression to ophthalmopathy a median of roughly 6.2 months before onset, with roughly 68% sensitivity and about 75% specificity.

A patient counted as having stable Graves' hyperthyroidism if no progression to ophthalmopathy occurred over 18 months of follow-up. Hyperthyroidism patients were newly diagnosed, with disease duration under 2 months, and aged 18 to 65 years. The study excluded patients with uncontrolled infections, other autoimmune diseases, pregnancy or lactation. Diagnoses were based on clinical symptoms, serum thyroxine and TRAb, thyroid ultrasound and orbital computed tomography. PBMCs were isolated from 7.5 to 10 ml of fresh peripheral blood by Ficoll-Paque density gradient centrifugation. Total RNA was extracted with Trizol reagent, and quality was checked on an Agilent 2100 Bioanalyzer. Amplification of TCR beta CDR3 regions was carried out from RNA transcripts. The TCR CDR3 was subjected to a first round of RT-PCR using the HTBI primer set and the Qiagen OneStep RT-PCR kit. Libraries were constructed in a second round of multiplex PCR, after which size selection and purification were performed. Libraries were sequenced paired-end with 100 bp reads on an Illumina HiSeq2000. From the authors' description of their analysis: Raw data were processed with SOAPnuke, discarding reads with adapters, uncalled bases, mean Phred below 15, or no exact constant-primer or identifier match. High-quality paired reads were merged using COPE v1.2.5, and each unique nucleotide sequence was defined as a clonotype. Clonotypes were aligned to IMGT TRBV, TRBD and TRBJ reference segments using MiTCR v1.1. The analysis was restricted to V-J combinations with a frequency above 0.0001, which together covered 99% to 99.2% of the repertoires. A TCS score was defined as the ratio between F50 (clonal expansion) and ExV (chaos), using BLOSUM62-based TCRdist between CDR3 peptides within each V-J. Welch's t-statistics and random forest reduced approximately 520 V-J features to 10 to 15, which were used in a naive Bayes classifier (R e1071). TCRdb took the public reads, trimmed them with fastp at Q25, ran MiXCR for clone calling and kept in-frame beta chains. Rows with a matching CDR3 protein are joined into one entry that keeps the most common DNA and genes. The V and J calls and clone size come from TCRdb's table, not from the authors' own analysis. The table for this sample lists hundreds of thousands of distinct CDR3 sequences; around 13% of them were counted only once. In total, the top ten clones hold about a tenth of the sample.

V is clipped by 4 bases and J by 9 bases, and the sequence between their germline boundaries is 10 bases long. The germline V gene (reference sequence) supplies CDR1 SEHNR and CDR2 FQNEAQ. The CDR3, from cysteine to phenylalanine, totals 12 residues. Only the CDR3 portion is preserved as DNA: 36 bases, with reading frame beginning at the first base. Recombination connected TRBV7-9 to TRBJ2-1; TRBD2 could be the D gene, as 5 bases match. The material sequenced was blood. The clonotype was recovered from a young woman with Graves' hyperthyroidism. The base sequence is TGTGCCAGCAGCTACAGCCGGGGTGAGCAGTTCTTC. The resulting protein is CASSYSRGEQFF.